The TCR beta chain described here comes from a study of CD8+ T cells in alopecia areata. Study summary: Treated patients received oral tofacitinib, 5 to 10 mg twice daily. By percentage of affected scalp area, the severity of treated patients was scored.

Noted treatment: oral pan-JAK inhibitor, 5-10 mg twice daily. Specimens obtained from alopecia areata patients comprised lesional scalp punch biopsies and peripheral blood. Whole-study results and caveats: How baseline CD8+ expansion relates to response remains uncertain (there was one nonresponder).

This CDR3 has 17 amino acids. The J segment lost 0 bases and the V segment lost 11 bases, leaving 9 bases of the junction unmatched. Germline V gene sequence: CDR1 ENHRY, CDR2 SYGVKD. The authors extracted RNA and reverse transcribed it into cDNA as the sequencing template. Data came from immunoSEQ multiplex PCR; TCRdb stores just in-frame clones and leaves some out. The data hold around 290,000 clones, with nearly 60% observed a single time. Concerning this clone: What it binds is unknown.

This chain connects TRBV10-3 to TRBJ2-1, with 14 nucleotides matching TRBD2. The material sequenced was CD4+ T cells sorted from blood, taken at week 24, from a patient treated with tofacitinib. The source is a human donor with alopecia areata. DNA for the CDR3: TGTGCCGCGAGGACTAGCGGGGGGCCTAGCTCCTACAATGAGCAGTTCTTC. It codes for CAARTSGGPSSYNEQFF.